This T cell receptor (beta chain) stems from a study of shared clonotypes between healthy human individuals. Background on the study: The plates for each donor numbered three CD4 naive, three CD4 memory, two CD8 naive and one CD8 memory.

V lost 4 bases to trimming and J lost 6 bases; unmatched junction nucleotides: 13. CDR3 length: 16 amino acids. CDR1 and CDR2 from the germline V gene are SGHDT and YYEEEE. To note about this clone: Antigen unknown.

The assay was immunoSEQ multiplex PCR, and TCRdb's table has in-frame clones only and misses some. Here the sample spans around 2.5 million clones, 93% being singletons. Study observations and caveats: Rarefaction analysis demonstrated incomplete sorted-subset sequencing notwithstanding large depth.

The sample taken for sequencing was naive CD4+ T cells from PBMCs. The subset here: CD45RA+ positively selected. This rearrangement joins TRBV5-6 to TRBJ2-7, with TRBD2 matching 10 bases. This receptor was identified in a young man in good health. Some clones in this sample may be carry-over from other donors' samples. CDR3 amino acids: CASSLRRASGSGEQYF. CDR3 DNA sequence: TGTGCCAGCAGCCTGAGGAGGGCTAGCGGGAGTGGCGAGCAGTACTTC.